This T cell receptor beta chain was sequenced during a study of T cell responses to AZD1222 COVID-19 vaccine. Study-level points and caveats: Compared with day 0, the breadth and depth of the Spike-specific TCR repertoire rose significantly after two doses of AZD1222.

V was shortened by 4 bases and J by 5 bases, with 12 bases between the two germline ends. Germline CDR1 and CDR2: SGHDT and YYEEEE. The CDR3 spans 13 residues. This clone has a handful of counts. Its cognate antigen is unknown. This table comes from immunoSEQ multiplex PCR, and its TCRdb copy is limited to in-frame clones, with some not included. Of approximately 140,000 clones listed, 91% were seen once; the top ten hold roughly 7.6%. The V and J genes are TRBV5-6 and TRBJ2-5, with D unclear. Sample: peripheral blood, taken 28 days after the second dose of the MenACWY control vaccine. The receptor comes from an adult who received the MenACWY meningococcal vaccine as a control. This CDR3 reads CASSPLGWETQYF. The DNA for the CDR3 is TGTGCCAGCAGCCCCTTGGGATGGGAGACCCAGTACTTC.